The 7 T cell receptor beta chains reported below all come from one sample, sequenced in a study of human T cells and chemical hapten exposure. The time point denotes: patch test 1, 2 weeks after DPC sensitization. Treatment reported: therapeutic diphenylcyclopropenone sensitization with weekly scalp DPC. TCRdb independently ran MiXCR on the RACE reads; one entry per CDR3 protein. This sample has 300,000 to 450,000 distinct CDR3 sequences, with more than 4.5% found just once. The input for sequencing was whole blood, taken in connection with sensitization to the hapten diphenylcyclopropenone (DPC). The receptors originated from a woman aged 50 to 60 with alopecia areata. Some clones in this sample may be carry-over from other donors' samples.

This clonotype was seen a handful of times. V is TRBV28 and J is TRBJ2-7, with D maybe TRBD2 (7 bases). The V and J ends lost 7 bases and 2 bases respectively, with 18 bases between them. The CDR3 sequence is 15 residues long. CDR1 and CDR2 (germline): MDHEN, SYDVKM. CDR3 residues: CASTTSREGAYEQYF. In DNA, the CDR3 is TGTGCCAGCACAACCTCCAGGGAGGGGGCCTACGAGCAGTACTTC.

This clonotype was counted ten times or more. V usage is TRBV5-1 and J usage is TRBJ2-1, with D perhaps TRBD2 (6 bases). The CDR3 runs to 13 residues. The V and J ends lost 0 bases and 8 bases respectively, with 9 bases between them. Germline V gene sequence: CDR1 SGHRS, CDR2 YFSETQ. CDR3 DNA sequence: TGCGCCAGCAGCTTGGTACTAGCTGATGAGCAGTTCTTC. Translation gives CASSLVLADEQFF.

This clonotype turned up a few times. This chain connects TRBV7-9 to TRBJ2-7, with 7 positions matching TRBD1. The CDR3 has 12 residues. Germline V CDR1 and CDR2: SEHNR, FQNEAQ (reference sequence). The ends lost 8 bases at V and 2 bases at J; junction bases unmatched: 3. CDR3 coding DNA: TGTGCCAGCGGACAGGAGACCTACGAGCAGTACTTC. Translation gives CASGQETYEQYF.

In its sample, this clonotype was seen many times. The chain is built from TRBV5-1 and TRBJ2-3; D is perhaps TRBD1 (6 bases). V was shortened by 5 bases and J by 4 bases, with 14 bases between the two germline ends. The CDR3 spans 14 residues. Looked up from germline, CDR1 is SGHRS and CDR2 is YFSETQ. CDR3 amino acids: CASSQFRGADTQYF. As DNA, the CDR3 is TGCGCCAGCAGTCAATTCAGGGGTGCAGATACGCAGTATTTT. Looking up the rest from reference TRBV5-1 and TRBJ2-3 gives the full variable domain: KAGVTQTPRYLIKTRGQQVTLSCSPISGHRSVSWYQQTPGQGLQFLFEYFSETQRNKGNFPGRFSGRQFSNSRSEMNVSTLELGDSALYLCASSQFRGADTQYFGPGTRLTVL.

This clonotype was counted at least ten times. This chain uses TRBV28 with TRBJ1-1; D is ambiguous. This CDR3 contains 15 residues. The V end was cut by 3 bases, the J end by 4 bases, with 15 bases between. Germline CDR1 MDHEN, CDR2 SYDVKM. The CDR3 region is CASSLWRIRSTEAFF. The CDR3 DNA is TGTGCCAGCAGTTTGTGGAGGATAAGGAGCACTGAAGCTTTCTTT.

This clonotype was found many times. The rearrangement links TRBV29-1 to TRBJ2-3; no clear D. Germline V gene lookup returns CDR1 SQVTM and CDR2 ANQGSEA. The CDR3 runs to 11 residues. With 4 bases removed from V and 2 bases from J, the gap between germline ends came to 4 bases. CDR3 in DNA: TGCAGCGTTGGGACCACAGATACGCAGTATTTT. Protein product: CSVGTTDTQYF.

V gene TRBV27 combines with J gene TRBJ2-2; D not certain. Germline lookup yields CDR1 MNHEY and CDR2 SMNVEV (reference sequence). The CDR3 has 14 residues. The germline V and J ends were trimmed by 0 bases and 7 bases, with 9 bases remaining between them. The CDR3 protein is CASSLSFSLGELFF. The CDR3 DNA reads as TGTGCCAGCAGTTTATCGTTCTCCCTCGGGGAGCTGTTTTTT.